The rows below give T cell receptor beta chains drawn from one sample of a study of shared clonotypes between healthy human individuals. Sequenced by immunoSEQ multiplex PCR; TCRdb stores in-frame clones only, minus some. The sample includes some 580,000 clones, roughly 98% of them seen just once. Specimen: naive CD8+ T cells sorted from blood. These receptors came from a man aged 25-45 years in good health. CDR3s include the opening cysteine and the closing phenylalanine or tryptophan. The D gene is left open where the match is weak. Size is stated for part of the rows, as once, few or many counts, or as a class when the clone is expanded.

clone_size: NA; v_call: TRBV11-2; d_call: NA; j_call: TRBJ2-6; cdr3_aa: CASSPQAWSGANVLTF; cdr3_nt: TGTGCCAGCAGCCCCCAGGCGTGGTCTGGGGCCAACGTCCTGACTTTC
clone_size: NA; v_call: TRBV18; d_call: TRBD1; j_call: TRBJ1-1; cdr3_aa: CASSPKYLGQGDTEAFF; cdr3_nt: TGTGCCAGCTCACCGAAATATCTGGGACAGGGGGACACTGAAGCTTTCTTT
clone_size: NA; v_call: TRBV19; d_call: NA; j_call: TRBJ2-1; cdr3_aa: CASSKDGAYNEQFF; cdr3_nt: TGTGCCAGTAGTAAGGACGGTGCCTACAATGAGCAGTTCTTC
clone_size: NA; v_call: TRBV7-9; d_call: NA; j_call: TRBJ2-3; cdr3_aa: CASRKESTLQWDTQYF; cdr3_nt: TGTGCCAGCAGGAAAGAGTCAACCTTACAATGGGATACGCAGTATTTT
clone_size: NA; v_call: TRBV6-6; d_call: TRBD2; j_call: TRBJ2-7; cdr3_aa: CASSWAPGTTSYEQYF; cdr3_nt: TGTGCCAGCAGTTGGGCCCCCGGGACTACCTCCTACGAGCAGTACTTC
clone_size: NA; v_call: TRBV7-8; d_call: TRBD1; j_call: TRBJ2-7; cdr3_aa: CASSLTGAGQGSEQYF; cdr3_nt: TGTGCCAGCAGCTTAACCGGCGCGGGACAGGGTTCCGAGCAGTACTTC
clone_size: NA; v_call: TRBV6-1; d_call: NA; j_call: TRBJ1-5; cdr3_aa: CASLNRPNSNQPQHF; cdr3_nt: TGTGCCAGCCTCAACCGCCCTAATAGCAATCAGCCCCAGCATTTT
clone_size: once; v_call: TRBV5-1; d_call: NA; j_call: TRBJ1-1; cdr3_aa: CASSLIGPEAFF; cdr3_nt: TGCGCCAGCAGCTTGATCGGTCCTGAAGCTTTCTTT
clone_size: once; v_call: TRBV7-2; d_call: NA; j_call: TRBJ1-1; cdr3_aa: CASLEVSMNTEAFF; cdr3_nt: TGTGCCAGCCTGGAAGTGTCCATGAACACTGAAGCTTTCTTT
clone_size: NA; v_call: TRBV7-8; d_call: NA; j_call: TRBJ2-7; cdr3_aa: CASSPGDGHYEQYF; cdr3_nt: TGTGCCAGCAGCCCGGGGGACGGCCACTACGAGCAGTACTTC
clone_size: NA; v_call: TRBV6-5; d_call: TRBD2; j_call: TRBJ2-7; cdr3_aa: CATGLAGHEQYF; cdr3_nt: TGTGCCACGGGACTAGCGGGACACGAGCAGTACTTC
clone_size: NA; v_call: TRBV14; d_call: NA; j_call: TRBJ2-5; cdr3_aa: CASSSPGRQIQETQYF; cdr3_nt: TGTGCCAGCAGTTCCCCGGGACGCCAAATCCAAGAGACCCAGTACTTC
clone_size: NA; v_call: TRBV20-1; d_call: NA; j_call: TRBJ2-5; cdr3_aa: CSARAEETQYF; cdr3_nt: TGCAGTGCTAGGGCGGAAGAGACCCAGTACTTC
clone_size: NA; v_call: TRBV12-2; d_call: NA; j_call: TRBJ1-1; cdr3_aa: CASRLALRDGGTEAFF; cdr3_nt: TGTGCAAGTCGCTTAGCGCTAAGGGACGGGGGCACTGAAGCTTTCTTT
clone_size: NA; v_call: TRBV9; d_call: NA; j_call: TRBJ2-2; cdr3_aa: CASNPYSSLSGELFF; cdr3_nt: TGTGCCAGCAACCCATACAGTTCCCTCTCCGGGGAGCTGTTTTTT
clone_size: NA; v_call: TRBV7-9; d_call: NA; j_call: TRBJ1-4; cdr3_aa: CASSLSDGVREKLFF; cdr3_nt: TGTGCCAGCAGCTTATCGGATGGGGTACGGGAAAAACTGTTTTTT
clone_size: NA; v_call: TRBV4-2; d_call: NA; j_call: TRBJ2-7; cdr3_aa: CASSQDYPSTYEQYF; cdr3_nt: TGTGCCAGCAGCCAAGATTATCCTAGTACCTACGAGCAGTACTTC